The clone carrying this TCR beta chain appeared many times. Its antigen is as yet unknown. The read halts 3 residues ahead of the CDR3 end, with the missing end drawn from the germline J gene. The data derive from a study of T cell clonality in common variable immunodeficiency. Sequenced by immunoSEQ multiplex PCR; TCRdb stores in-frame clones only, minus some. This sample has about 47,000 clones, each found more than once. The CDR3 extends over 13 amino acids. Germline-derived CDR1 and CDR2 are SEHNR and FQNEAQ (reference sequence). Whole-study results and caveats: In common variable immunodeficiency, TCR beta chains reportedly carried fewer deletions and N-nucleotide insertions. CVID subjects had higher TCRbeta clonality than healthy controls, most marked in about a third. Shared TCRbeta clones were fewer between CVID subjects than controls.

This sequence was found in a person aged 18 to 75 in good health. Specimen: peripheral blood mononuclear cells. This chain links TRBV7-9 with TRBJ1-2; D is possibly TRBD1 (5 bases). This chain's CDR3 is CASSATSRGGYTF. Partial CDR3 DNA: TGTGCCAGCAGCGCGACTAGTCGGGGCGGC.